Following are 10 T cell receptor beta chains from one sample sequenced in a study of OX40 agonist ivuxolimab in advanced cancers. The library was obtained by the immunoSEQ multiplex PCR assay. The clones in this table, taken by TCRdb from immuneACCESS, are in-frame only. Not every clone is retained; where verified, under half of the shortfall comes from an unresolved V gene, and the cause of the rest is unknown. The sample table records about 20,000 clones; 88% of these occur just once. The ten largest account for about 10% of the sample. This material consisted of CD4+ or CD8+ T cells sorted from blood, taken in a trial of the OX40 agonist ivuxolimab. These receptors were collected from an adult with an advanced solid tumor such as melanoma, head and neck, liver or kidney cancer.

This rearrangement joins TRBV5-8 to TRBJ2-1, with unresolved D. The CDR3 runs to 16 residues. Per the germline V gene, CDR1 is SGHTS and CDR2 is YDEGEE. The V and J ends lost 2 bases and 7 bases respectively, with 19 bases between them. As DNA, the CDR3 is TGTGCCAGCAGCTTTCCGGGCCGAGACGGTCGAAATGAGCAGTTCTTC. Translation gives CASSFPGRDGRNEQFF.

This rearrangement joins TRBV10-2 to TRBJ1-3, with 7 bases matching TRBD1. Germline V lookup: CDR1 WSHSY, CDR2 SAAADI. The CDR3 has 14 residues. V shed 3 bases, J shed 6 bases, and the junction held 5 bases outside the gene matches. The CDR3 nucleotides are TGCGCCAGCAGTGATCCAGGGGGAATAAACACCATATATTTT. It specifies CASSDPGGINTIYF.

J is TRBJ2-5 and V is TRBV27, with 10 bases identical to TRBD2. This CDR3 is built from 16 residues. Germline V gives CDR1 MNHEY, CDR2 SMNVEV (reference sequence). After removal of 5 bases from V and 7 bases from J, the junction contained 13 bases not matched to a gene. The CDR3 coding sequence is TGTGCCAGCAGTCCGCAAGCGGGGGGGCGGGAAGGGACCCAGTACTTC. This codes for CASSPQAGGREGTQYF.

This clone was seen just once. The rearrangement links TRBV6-1 to TRBJ2-7; D gene unclear. The CDR3 extends over 15 amino acids. Looked up from germline, CDR1 is MNHNS and CDR2 is SASEGT. V lost 4 bases and J lost 0, with 13 bases in between. The CDR3 spells CASSGIVWSSYEQYF. The CDR3 nucleotides are TGTGCCAGCAGTGGTATAGTCTGGAGCTCCTACGAGCAGTACTTC.

V is TRBV27 and J is TRBJ2-5; D possibly corresponds to TRBD1 (6 bases). The tail of the sequence fits TRBJ2-7 better, so the J call may be wrong. Germline V gene sequence: CDR1 MNHEY, CDR2 SMNVEV (reference sequence). The length of the CDR3 is 16 residues. CDR3 DNA: TGTGCCAGCAGTTTTACACAGGGTCCTCTCGGGACCGAGCAGTACTTC. Protein sequence: CASSFTQGPLGTEQYF.

By sample share, this clone is medium-sized. The rearrangement links TRBV16 to TRBJ1-1; D remains unclear. Trimming left V 3 bases short and J 12 bases short, with 14 bases between. CDR1 and CDR2 from the germline V gene are KGHSY and FQNENV. CDR3 size: 12 residues. Written as DNA, the CDR3 is TGTGCCAGCAGCCAGGAGGGTCCCCCGTCTTTCTTT. Translation gives CASSQEGPPSFF.

The rearrangement links TRBV6-5 to TRBJ1-1, with 10 bases lining up with TRBD1. Losses at the gene ends were 5 bases for V and 3 bases for J; bases not matched to a gene: 3. Germline lookup yields CDR1 MNHEY and CDR2 SVGAGI. The CDR3 spans 14 residues. The CDR3: CASSAGQGHTEAFF. Here the CDR3 DNA reads TGTGCCAGCAGTGCGGGACAGGGGCACACTGAAGCTTTCTTT.

The chain recombines TRBV9 with TRBJ2-5, with 8 bases matching TRBD2. CDR3 length: 14 amino acids. Trimming removed 4 bases from V and 1 base from J; junction bases left unmatched: 3. CDR1 and CDR2 from the germline V gene are SGDLS and YYNGEE. In DNA, the CDR3 is TGTGCCAGCAGCCCGGGGGGGCCCCAAGAGACCCAGTACTTC. Translating it yields CASSPGGPQETQYF.

This clone was detected only a few times. The chain is built from TRBV16 and TRBJ2-3; 8 bases map to TRBD2. Losses at the gene ends were 5 bases for V and 4 bases for J; bases not matched to a gene: 5. The CDR3 extends over 14 amino acids. Per germline, CDR1 KGHSY and CDR2 FQNENV. The CDR3 spells CASSWSGSADTQYF. The CDR3 nucleotides are TGTGCCAGCAGCTGGAGCGGGAGTGCAGATACGCAGTATTTT.

The chain carries TRBV6-1 and TRBJ1-4; 10 positions match TRBD1. Unmatched junction bases numbered 4, after V lost 0 bases and J lost 6 bases. CDR1 MNHNS and CDR2 SASEGT come from the germline V gene. This CDR3 spans 16 amino acids. CDR3 residues: CASSEAPGTGDEKLFF. Written as DNA, the CDR3 is TGTGCCAGCAGTGAAGCCCCCGGGACAGGGGATGAAAAACTGTTTTTT.